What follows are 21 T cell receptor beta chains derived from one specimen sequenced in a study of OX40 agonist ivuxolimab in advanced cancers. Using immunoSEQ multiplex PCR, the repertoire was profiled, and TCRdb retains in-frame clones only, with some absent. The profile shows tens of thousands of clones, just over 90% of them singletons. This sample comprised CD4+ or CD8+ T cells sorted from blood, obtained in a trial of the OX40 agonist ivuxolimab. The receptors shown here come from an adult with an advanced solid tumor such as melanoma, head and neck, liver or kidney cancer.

CDR3 nucleotide sequence: TGTGCCAGCAGCTTTACCGGCAATGAGCAGTTCTTC. Amino acid sequence: CASSFTGNEQFF. V is TRBV5-4 and J is TRBJ2-1; D gene uncertain. Germline V gene data show CDR1 as SGHNT and CDR2 as YYREEE (reference sequence). The CDR3 contains 12 residues. V was pared by 2 bases and J by 6 bases, with 6 bases between.

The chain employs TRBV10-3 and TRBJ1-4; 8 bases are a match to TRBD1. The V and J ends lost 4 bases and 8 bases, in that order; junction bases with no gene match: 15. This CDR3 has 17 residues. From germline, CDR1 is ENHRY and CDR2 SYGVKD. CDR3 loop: CAISGAGGGSHREKLFF. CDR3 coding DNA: TGTGCCATCAGTGGCGCAGGGGGCGGGTCTCATCGAGAAAAACTGTTTTTT.

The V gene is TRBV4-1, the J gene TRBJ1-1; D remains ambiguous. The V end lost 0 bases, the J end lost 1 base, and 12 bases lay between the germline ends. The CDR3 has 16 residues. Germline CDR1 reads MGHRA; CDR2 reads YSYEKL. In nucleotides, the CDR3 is TGCGCCAGCAGCCAAGAGCCTTTCACAGAGAACACTGAAGCTTTCTTT. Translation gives CASSQEPFTENTEAFF.

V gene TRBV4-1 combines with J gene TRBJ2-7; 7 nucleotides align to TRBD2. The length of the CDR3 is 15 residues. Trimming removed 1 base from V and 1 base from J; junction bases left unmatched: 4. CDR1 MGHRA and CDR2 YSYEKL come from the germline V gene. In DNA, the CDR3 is TGCGCCAGCAGCCAAGTAAAACTAGCGTCCTACGAGCAGTACTTC. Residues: CASSQVKLASYEQYF.

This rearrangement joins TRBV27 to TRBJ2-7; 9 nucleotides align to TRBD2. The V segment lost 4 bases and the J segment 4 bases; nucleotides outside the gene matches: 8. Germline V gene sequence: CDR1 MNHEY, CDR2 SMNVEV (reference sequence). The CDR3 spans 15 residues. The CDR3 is CASSSRLAVDYEQYF. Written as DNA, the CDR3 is TGTGCCAGCAGTTCCAGACTAGCGGTAGATTACGAGCAGTACTTC.

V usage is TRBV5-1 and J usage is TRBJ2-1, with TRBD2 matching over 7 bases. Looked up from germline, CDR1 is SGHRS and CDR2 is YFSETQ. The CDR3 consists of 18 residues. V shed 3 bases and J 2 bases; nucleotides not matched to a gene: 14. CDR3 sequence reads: CASSSNTVLAAPYNEQFF. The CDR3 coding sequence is TGCGCCAGCAGCTCCAATACAGTCCTAGCGGCTCCCTACAATGAGCAGTTCTTC.

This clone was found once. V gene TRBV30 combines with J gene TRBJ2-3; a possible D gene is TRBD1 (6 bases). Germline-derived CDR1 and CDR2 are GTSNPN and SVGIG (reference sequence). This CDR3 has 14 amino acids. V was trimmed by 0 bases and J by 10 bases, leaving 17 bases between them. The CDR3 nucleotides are TGTGCCTGGAGTGTTTTAGCGCCCAAGGGGGCGCAGTATTTT. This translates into CAWSVLAPKGAQYF.

The CDR3 DNA reads as TGTGCCAGCAGCTTTTGGGAAAACGAAGAGACCCAGTACTTC. This translates into CASSFWENEETQYF. V gene TRBV7-2 combines with J gene TRBJ2-5; D unclear. Germline CDR1 reads SGHTA; CDR2 reads FQGNSA. CDR3 size: 14 residues. V lost 3 bases to trimming and J lost 3 bases, with 11 bases between them.

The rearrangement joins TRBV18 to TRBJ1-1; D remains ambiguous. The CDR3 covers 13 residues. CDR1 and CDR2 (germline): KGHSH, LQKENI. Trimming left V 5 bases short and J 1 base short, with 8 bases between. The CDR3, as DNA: TGTGCCAGCTCAGAGACATGGAACACTGAAGCTTTCTTT. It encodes CASSETWNTEAFF.

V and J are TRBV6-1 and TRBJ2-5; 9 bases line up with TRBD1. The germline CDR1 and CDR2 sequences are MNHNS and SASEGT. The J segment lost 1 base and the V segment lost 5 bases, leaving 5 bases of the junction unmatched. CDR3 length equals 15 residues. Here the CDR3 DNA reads TGTGCCAGCAGTTGGACAGGGGCCAGCCAAGAGACCCAGTACTTC. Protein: CASSWTGASQETQYF.

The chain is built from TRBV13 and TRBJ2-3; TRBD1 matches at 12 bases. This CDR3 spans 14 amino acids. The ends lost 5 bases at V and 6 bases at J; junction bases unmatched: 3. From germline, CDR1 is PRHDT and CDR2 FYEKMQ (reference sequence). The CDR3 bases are TGTGCCAGCAGCCTGGGACAGGGGGCGGATACGCAGTATTTT. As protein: CASSLGQGADTQYF.

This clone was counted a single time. The CDR3 here is CASSQDGGGLVSPLHF. CDR3 sequence (DNA): TGCGCCAGCAGCCAAGATGGTGGGGGGCTCGTTTCACCCCTCCACTTT. The chain is built from TRBV4-1 and TRBJ1-6; D might be TRBD1 (6 bases). Per germline, CDR1 MGHRA and CDR2 YSYEKL. The CDR3 is 16 residues long. V dropped 0 bases and J dropped 9 bases, with 15 bases sitting between them.

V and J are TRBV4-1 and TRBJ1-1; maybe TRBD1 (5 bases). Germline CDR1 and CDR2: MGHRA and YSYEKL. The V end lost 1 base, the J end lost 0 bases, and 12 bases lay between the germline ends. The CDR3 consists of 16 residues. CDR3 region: CASSQAGQGLNTEAFF. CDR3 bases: TGCGCCAGCAGCCAAGCCGGGCAGGGACTGAACACTGAAGCTTTCTTT.

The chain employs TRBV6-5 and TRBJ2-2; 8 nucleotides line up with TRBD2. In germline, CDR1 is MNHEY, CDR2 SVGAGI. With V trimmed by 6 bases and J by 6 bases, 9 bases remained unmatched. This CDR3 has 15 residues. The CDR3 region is CASSPSGGGPGELFF. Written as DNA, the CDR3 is TGTGCCAGCAGCCCAAGCGGGGGCGGGCCCGGGGAGCTGTTTTTT.

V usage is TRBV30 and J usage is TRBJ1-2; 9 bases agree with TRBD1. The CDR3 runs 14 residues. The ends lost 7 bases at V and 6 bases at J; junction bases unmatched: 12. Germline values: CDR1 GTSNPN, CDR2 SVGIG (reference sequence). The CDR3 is CASSTGGAWNGYTF. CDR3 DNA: TGTGCCTCCTCCACAGGGGGCGCGTGGAATGGCTACACCTTC.

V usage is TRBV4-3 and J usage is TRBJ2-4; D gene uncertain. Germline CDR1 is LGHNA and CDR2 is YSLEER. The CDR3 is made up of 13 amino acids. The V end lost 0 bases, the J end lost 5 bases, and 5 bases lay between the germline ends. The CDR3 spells CASSQEAQNIQYF. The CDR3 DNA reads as TGCGCCAGCAGCCAAGAGGCCCAAAACATTCAGTACTTC.

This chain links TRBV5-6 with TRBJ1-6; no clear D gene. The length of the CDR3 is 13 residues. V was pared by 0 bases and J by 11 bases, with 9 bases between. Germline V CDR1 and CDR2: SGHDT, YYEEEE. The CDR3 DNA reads TGTGCCAGCAGCTTGGTGGGGTCGGCACCCCTCCACTTT. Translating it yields CASSLVGSAPLHF.

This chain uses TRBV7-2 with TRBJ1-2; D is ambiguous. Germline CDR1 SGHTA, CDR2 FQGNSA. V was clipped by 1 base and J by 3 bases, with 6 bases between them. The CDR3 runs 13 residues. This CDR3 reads CASSLELYYGYTF. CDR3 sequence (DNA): TGTGCCAGCAGCTTAGAACTGTACTATGGCTACACCTTC.

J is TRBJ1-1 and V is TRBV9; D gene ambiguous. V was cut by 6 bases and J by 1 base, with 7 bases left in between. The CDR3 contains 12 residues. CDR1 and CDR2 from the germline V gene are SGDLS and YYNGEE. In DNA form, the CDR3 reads TGTGCCAGCACAGACGGGAACACTGAAGCTTTCTTT. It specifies CASTDGNTEAFF.

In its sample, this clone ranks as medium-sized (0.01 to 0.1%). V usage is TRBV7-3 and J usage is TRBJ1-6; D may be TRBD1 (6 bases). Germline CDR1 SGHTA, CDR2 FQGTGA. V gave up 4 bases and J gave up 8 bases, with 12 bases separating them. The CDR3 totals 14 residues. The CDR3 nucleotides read TGTGCCAGCAGCTCTCAGGGGCCGTATTCACCCCTCCACTTT. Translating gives CASSSQGPYSPLHF.

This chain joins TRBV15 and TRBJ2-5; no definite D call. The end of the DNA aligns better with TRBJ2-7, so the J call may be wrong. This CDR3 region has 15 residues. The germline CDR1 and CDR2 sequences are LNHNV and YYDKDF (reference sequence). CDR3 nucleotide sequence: TGTGCCACCAGCAGAGATCGACTTACCTCCTACGAGCAGTACTTC. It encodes CATSRDRLTSYEQYF.